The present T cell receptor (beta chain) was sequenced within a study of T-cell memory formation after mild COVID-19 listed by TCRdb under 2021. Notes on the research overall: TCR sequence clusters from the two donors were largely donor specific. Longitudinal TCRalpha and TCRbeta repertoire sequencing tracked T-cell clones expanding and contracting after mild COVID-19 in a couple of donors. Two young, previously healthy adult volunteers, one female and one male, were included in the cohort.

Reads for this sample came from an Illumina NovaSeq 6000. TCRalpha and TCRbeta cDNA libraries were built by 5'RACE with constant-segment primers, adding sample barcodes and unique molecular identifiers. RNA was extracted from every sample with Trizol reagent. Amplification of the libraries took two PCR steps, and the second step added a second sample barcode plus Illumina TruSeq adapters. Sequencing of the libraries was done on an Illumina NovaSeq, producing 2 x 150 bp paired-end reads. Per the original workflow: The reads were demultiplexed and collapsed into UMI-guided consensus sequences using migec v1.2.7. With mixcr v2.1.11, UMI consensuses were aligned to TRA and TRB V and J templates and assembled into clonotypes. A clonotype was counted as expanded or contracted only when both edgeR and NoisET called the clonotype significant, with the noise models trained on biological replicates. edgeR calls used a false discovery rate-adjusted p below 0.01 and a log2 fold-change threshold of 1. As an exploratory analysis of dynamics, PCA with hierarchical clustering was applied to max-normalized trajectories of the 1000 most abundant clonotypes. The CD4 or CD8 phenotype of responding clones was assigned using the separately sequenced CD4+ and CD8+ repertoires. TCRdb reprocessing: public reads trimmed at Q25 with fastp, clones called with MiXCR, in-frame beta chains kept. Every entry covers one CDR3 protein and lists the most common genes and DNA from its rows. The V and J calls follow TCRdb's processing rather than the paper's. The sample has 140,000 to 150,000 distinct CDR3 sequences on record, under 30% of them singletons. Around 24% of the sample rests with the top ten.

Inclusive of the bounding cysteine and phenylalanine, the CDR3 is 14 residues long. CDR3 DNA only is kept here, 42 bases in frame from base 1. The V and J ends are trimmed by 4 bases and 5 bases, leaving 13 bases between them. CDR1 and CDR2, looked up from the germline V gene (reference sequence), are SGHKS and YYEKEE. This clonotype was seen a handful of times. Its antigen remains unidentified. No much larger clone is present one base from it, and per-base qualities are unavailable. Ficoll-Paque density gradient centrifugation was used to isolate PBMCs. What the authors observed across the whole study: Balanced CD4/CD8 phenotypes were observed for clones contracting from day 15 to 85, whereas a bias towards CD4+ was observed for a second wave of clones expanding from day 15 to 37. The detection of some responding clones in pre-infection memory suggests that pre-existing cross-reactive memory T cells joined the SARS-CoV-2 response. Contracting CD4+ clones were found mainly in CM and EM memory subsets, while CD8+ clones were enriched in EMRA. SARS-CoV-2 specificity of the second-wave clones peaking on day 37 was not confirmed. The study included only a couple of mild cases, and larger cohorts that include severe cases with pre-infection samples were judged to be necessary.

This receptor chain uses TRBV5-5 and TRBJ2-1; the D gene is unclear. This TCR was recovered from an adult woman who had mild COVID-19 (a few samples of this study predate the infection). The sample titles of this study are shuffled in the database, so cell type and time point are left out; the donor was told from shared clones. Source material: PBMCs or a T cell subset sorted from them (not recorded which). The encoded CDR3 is CASSTLPGNNEQFF. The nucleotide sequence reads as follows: TGTGCCAGCAGCACATTACCCGGAAACAATGAGCAGTTCTTC.